This T cell receptor beta chain derives from a study of cytomegalovirus exposure and HLA in healthy donors. The PCR had 60 Vbeta and 13 Jbeta primers. Data came from immunoSEQ multiplex PCR; TCRdb stores just in-frame clones and leaves some out. The sample yields roughly 140,000 clones, roughly 85% seen once. The specimen was PBMCs. The TCR sequence derives from a woman aged 30 to 39 in good health and CMV-seronegative.

The CDR3 DNA is TGTGCCAGCAGCTCCGGGACAGGGTTTCAAGAGACCCAGTACTTC. It yields the protein CASSSGTGFQETQYF. The genes are TRBV7-7 and TRBJ2-5, with 9 bases that match TRBD1. Germline V gives CDR1 SSHAT, CDR2 FNYEAQ (reference sequence). The CDR3 has 15 amino acids. V lost 4 bases to trimming and J lost 2 bases; unmatched junction nucleotides: 5. The full variable domain, completed using reference TRBV7-7 and TRBJ2-5, is GAGVSQSPRYKVTKRGQDVTLRCDPISSHATLYWYQQALGQGPEFLTYFNYEAQPDKSGLPSDRFSAERPEGSISTLTIQRTEQRDSAMYRCASSSGTGFQETQYFGPGTRLLVL.